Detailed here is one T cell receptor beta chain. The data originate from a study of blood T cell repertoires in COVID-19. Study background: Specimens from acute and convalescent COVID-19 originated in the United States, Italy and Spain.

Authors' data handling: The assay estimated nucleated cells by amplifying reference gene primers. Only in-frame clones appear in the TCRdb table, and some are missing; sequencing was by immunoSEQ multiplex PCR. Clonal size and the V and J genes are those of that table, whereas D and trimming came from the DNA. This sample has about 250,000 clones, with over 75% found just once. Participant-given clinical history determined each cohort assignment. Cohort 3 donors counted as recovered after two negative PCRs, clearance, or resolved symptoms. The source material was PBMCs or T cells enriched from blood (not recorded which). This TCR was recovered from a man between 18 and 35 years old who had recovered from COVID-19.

In DNA, the CDR3 is TGTGCCAGCAGCCCTAGAGTTAACACTGAAGCTTTCTTT. Translated: CASSPRVNTEAFF. This rearrangement joins TRBV12-3 or TRBV12-4 to TRBJ1-1; D gene ambiguous. The V and J ends lost 6 bases and 2 bases respectively, with 10 bases between them. The CDR3 has 13 residues.